One and the same sample provided the 28 T cell receptor beta chains below, sequenced in a study of cytomegalovirus exposure and HLA in healthy donors. PCR primers comprised 60 Vbeta and 13 Jbeta primers. The repertoire was sequenced with immunoSEQ multiplex PCR; TCRdb's copy has only in-frame clones and lacks some. The sample includes 90,000 to 150,000 clones, nearly 65% of them seen just once. Sequencing used PBMCs. Receptors were obtained from a man aged 35 to 55 in good health and CMV-seropositive.

The chain joins TRBV4-1 to TRBJ2-1; tentatively, D is TRBD2 (6 bases). This CDR3 contains 13 residues. V was shortened by 3 bases and J by 10 bases, with 13 bases between the two germline ends. CDR1 and CDR2 from the germline V gene are MGHRA and YSYEKL. The CDR3 bases are TGCGCCAGCAGCCAGTGGGACTCCGTCGAGCAGTTCTTC. Protein: CASSQWDSVEQFF.

Notes on this clone: Sequence at one end of the junction differs from germline and may be a read error. V gene TRBV2 combines with J gene TRBJ2-2, with 12 nucleotides matching TRBD1. The CDR3 covers 19 residues. Germline V gene lookup returns CDR1 SNHLY and CDR2 FYNNEI. The CDR3 bases are TGTGCCAGCCGTGAAGGGGGGACAGGGGGCGCCGGGGACACCGGGGAGCTGTTTTTT. It translates to CASREGGTGGAGDTGELFF.

This clone was detected a few times. The chain employs TRBV5-1 and TRBJ1-1; D is ambiguous. Germline V gene lookup returns CDR1 SGHRS and CDR2 YFSETQ. CDR3 length equals 15 residues. V was pared by 0 bases and J by 0 bases, with 9 bases between. The CDR3 nucleotides read TGCGCCAGCAGCTTGGCGCGGGGAATGAACACTGAAGCTTTCTTT. It translates to CASSLARGMNTEAFF. Variable domain in full (rest from reference TRBV5-1 and TRBJ1-1): KAGVTQTPRYLIKTRGQQVTLSCSPISGHRSVSWYQQTPGQGLQFLFEYFSETQRNKGNFPGRFSGRQFSNSRSEMNVSTLELGDSALYLCASSLARGMNTEAFFGQGTRLTVV.

This chain connects TRBV2 to TRBJ1-1; D is uncertain. Germline V gives CDR1 SNHLY, CDR2 FYNNEI. CDR3 length: 9 amino acids. Here the CDR3 reads CTKDTEAFF. In DNA, the CDR3 is TGTACTAAAGACACTGAAGCTTTCTTT.

J is TRBJ2-3 and V is TRBV30; 7 bases fit TRBD2. CDR3 length: 15 residues. The V gene's germline CDR1 is GTSNPN and CDR2 SVGIG (reference sequence). The ends lost 2 bases at V and 2 bases at J; junction bases unmatched: 7. The CDR3: CAWSLLAVSTDTQYF. The CDR3 nucleotides read TGTGCCTGGAGTTTGCTAGCGGTTTCCACAGATACGCAGTATTTT.

Here the CDR3 DNA reads TGCGCCAGCAGCTTTACAGGGGCTGAAGAGACCCAGTACTTC. Amino acid sequence: CASSFTGAEETQYF. The rearrangement joins TRBV5-1 to TRBJ2-5; 7 nucleotides agree with TRBD1. Unmatched junction bases numbered 4, after V lost 2 bases and J lost 3 bases. The germline V gene encodes CDR1 SGHRS and CDR2 YFSETQ. The CDR3 consists of 14 residues.

This clone was picked up a small number of times. The chain employs TRBV2 and TRBJ2-1; perhaps TRBD1 as D (6 bases). The germline CDR1 and CDR2 sequences are SNHLY and FYNNEI. The V end lost 3 bases, the J end lost 3 bases, and 18 bases lay between the germline ends. There are 17 residues in the CDR3. CDR3 DNA: TGTGCCAGCAGTGACCCAACAGGGTACGACGGCTACAATGAGCAGTTCTTC. The encoded protein is CASSDPTGYDGYNEQFF.

The gene calls are TRBV21-1 and TRBJ1-6; no DNA check was done on the table's D call, TRBD1. TRBV21-1 is a listed pseudogene. The CDR3 has 19 residues. The CDR3: CASSFPGTGAFSYNSPLHF. For the CDR3, the DNA is TGTGCCAGCAGCTTTCCCGGGACAGGGGCCTTCTCCTATAATTCACCCCTCCACTTT.

The chain has TRBV18 and TRBJ1-1; D is possibly TRBD1 (5 bases). V shed 3 bases and J shed 0 bases, with 14 bases lying between them. The germline V gene has CDR1 KGHSH and CDR2 LQKENI. This CDR3 comprises 16 residues. In nucleotides, the CDR3 is TGTGCCAGCTCACCCACCACACAGGTGCTGAACACTGAAGCTTTCTTT. Translating gives CASSPTTQVLNTEAFF.

This clone has only a few counts. The chain combines TRBV29-1 with TRBJ2-7, with 7 bases identical to TRBD1. The J segment lost 3 bases and the V segment lost 4 bases, leaving 6 bases of the junction unmatched. This CDR3 region has 13 residues. CDR1 and CDR2 (germline): SQVTM, ANQGSEA. The CDR3: CSVADRDLYEQYF. The CDR3 coding sequence is TGCAGCGTTGCTGACAGGGATCTCTACGAGCAGTACTTC.

The chain couples TRBV30 to TRBJ1-1, with 8 bases identical to TRBD1. J lost 6 bases, V lost 5 bases, and 8 bases had no gene match. Germline V gene data show CDR1 as GTSNPN and CDR2 as SVGIG (reference sequence). The length of the CDR3 is 13 residues. The CDR3 sequence is CAWDWAGGSEAFF. CDR3 sequence (DNA): TGTGCCTGGGACTGGGCAGGGGGCTCTGAAGCTTTCTTT.

This clone occurred once. The chain has TRBV11-2 and TRBJ2-7; 9 positions agree with TRBD1. There are 14 residues in the CDR3. CDR1 and CDR2 (germline): SGHAT, FQNNGV. Trimming removed 6 bases from V and 8 bases from J; junction bases left unmatched: 11. CDR3 protein: CASRPPGTGFKQYF. CDR3 coding DNA: TGTGCCAGCAGACCCCCCGGGACAGGGTTTAAGCAGTACTTC.

The chain employs TRBV10-2 and TRBJ1-1; 7 bases match TRBD1. The CDR3 extends over 15 amino acids. V shed 6 bases and J 4 bases; nucleotides not matched to a gene: 11. Germline V gives CDR1 WSHSY, CDR2 SAAADI. The CDR3 bases are TGCGCCAGCAGAGCTCCGAACAGGGGTGGCACTGAAGCTTTCTTT. It yields the protein CASRAPNRGGTEAFF.

V usage is TRBV30 and J usage is TRBJ1-3; TRBD1 matches at 9 bases. CDR1 and CDR2 from the germline V gene are GTSNPN and SVGIG (reference sequence). Losses at the gene ends were 1 base for V and 4 bases for J; bases not matched to a gene: 2. There are 14 residues in the CDR3. The CDR3 sequence is CAWSAGQGGNTIYF. The CDR3 DNA reads TGTGCCTGGAGTGCCGGACAGGGGGGAAACACCATATATTTT.

The genes are TRBV6-5 and TRBJ1-4, with D tentatively TRBD1 (5 bases). Looked up from germline, CDR1 is MNHEY and CDR2 is SVGAGI. The CDR3 runs to 14 residues. Trimming pared 6 bases from V and 5 bases from J, leaving 13 bases between. CDR3 DNA: TGTGCCAGCAGCCACCGGACACCGAATGAAAAACTGTTTTTT. Protein: CASSHRTPNEKLFF.

The rearrangement links TRBV2 to TRBJ2-1; 10 nucleotides align to TRBD1. V trimming: 8 bases; J trimming: 4 bases; junction bases outside the gene matches: 5. This CDR3 is built from 14 residues. Germline loops: CDR1 SNHLY, CDR2 FYNNEI. The DNA for the CDR3 is TGTGCCAGCTCTGGGGGACAGGGGTACAATGAGCAGTTCTTC. This translates into CASSGGQGYNEQFF.

The rearrangement joins TRBV11-2 to TRBJ1-2; TRBD1 aligns across 7 bases. The CDR3 has 16 residues. Losses at the gene ends were 0 bases for V and 4 bases for J; bases not matched to a gene: 8. In germline, CDR1 is SGHAT, CDR2 FQNNGV. CDR3 coding DNA: TGTGCCAGCAGCTTAGAACCAGGGGGTCGGATCTATGGCTACACCTTC. It specifies CASSLEPGGRIYGYTF.

This rearrangement joins TRBV5-1 to TRBJ2-7, with 11 positions matching TRBD2. V lost 0 bases, J lost 6 bases, and 8 bases stayed unmatched. The CDR3 consists of 16 residues. From germline, CDR1 is SGHRS and CDR2 YFSETQ. The CDR3 here is CASSLGLAGTTAEQYF. The CDR3 nucleotides are TGCGCCAGCAGCTTGGGACTAGCGGGAACAACGGCCGAGCAGTACTTC.

The chain combines TRBV4-1 with TRBJ1-1; 7 bases are a match to TRBD1. This CDR3 region has 14 residues. The germline V gene encodes CDR1 MGHRA and CDR2 YSYEKL. Trimming cost V 3 bases and J 10 bases; bases outside gene matches: 11. This CDR3 reads CASSQQGGTAGAFF. The CDR3 coding sequence is TGCGCCAGCAGCCAGCAGGGGGGCACGGCAGGAGCTTTCTTT.

The gene calls are TRBV9 and TRBJ2-3; D gene unclear. Trimming removed 0 bases at V and 6 bases at J, with 14 bases between. The germline V gene has CDR1 SGDLS and CDR2 YYNGEE. The CDR3 spans 15 residues. The CDR3 sequence is CASSVASLEEDTQYF. The CDR3 DNA reads as TGTGCCAGCAGCGTAGCTAGTTTAGAAGAGGATACGCAGTATTTT.

The chain has TRBV15 and TRBJ2-5; D unclear. The CDR3 contains 12 residues. The germline CDR1 and CDR2 sequences are LNHNV and YYDKDF (reference sequence). Trimming pared 6 bases from V and 5 bases from J, leaving 10 bases between. As DNA, the CDR3 is TGTGCCACCAGTTTACTGTGGGAGACCCAGTACTTC. It specifies CATSLLWETQYF.

The rearrangement links TRBV29-1 to TRBJ2-3; 8 bases are shared with TRBD2. After removal of 7 bases from V and 5 bases from J, the junction contained 8 bases not matched to a gene. Germline-derived CDR1 and CDR2 are SQVTM and ANQGSEA. CDR3 length: 13 amino acids. CDR3 region: CSGEREKGDTQYF. In DNA, the CDR3 is TGCAGCGGAGAGCGGGAGAAAGGAGATACGCAGTATTTT.

The chain is built from TRBV28 and TRBJ2-5; D is perhaps TRBD1 (6 bases). CDR1 and CDR2 from the germline V gene are MDHEN and SYDVKM. Trimming removed 7 bases from V and 3 bases from J, with 12 bases in between. The CDR3 contains 13 residues. This CDR3 reads CASKRTDEETQYF. As DNA, the CDR3 is TGTGCCAGCAAACGGACAGATGAAGAGACCCAGTACTTC.

The chain combines TRBV18 with TRBJ1-6; 9 nucleotides match TRBD1. Germline V CDR1 and CDR2: KGHSH, LQKENI. V gave up 3 bases and J gave up 7 bases; unmatched junction bases: 4. The CDR3 is 15 amino acids. The CDR3, as DNA: TGTGCCAGCTCACCCATAGGACAGGGGAATTCACCCCTCCACTTT. It translates to CASSPIGQGNSPLHF. The variable domain in full, completed from reference TRBV18 and TRBJ1-6, reads NAGVMQNPRHLVRRRGQEARLRCSPMKGHSHVYWYRQLPEEGLKFMVYLQKENIIDESGMPKERFSAEFPKEGPSILRIQQVVRGDSAAYFCASSPIGQGNSPLHFGNGTRLTVT.

The DNA of the CDR3 is TGTGCCAGCAGCGCCCAAGCTAGCGGAACTTACAATGAGCAGTTCTTC. This encodes CASSAQASGTYNEQFF. The chain joins TRBV7-3 to TRBJ2-1; TRBD2 matches 7 bases. The germline CDR1 and CDR2 sequences are SGHTA and FQGTGA. CDR3 length: 16 amino acids. V shed 5 bases and J 4 bases; nucleotides not matched to a gene: 11.

This clone was counted only a few times. J is TRBJ2-2 and V is TRBV9; tentatively, D is TRBD1 (5 bases). Germline values: CDR1 SGDLS, CDR2 YYNGEE. The germline V and J ends were trimmed by 0 bases and 0 bases, with 12 bases remaining between them. The CDR3 is 17 residues long. The CDR3: CASSVEDSHANTGELFF. In DNA, the CDR3 is TGTGCCAGCAGCGTAGAAGACAGTCACGCGAACACCGGGGAGCTGTTTTTT. Looking up the rest from reference TRBV9 and TRBJ2-2 gives the full variable domain: DSGVTQTPKHLITATGQRVTLRCSPRSGDLSVYWYQQSLDQGLQFLIQYYNGEERAKGNILERFSAQQFPDLHSELNLSSLELGDSALYFCASSVEDSHANTGELFFGEGSRLTVL.

This clone has just one count. V is TRBV27 and J is TRBJ2-7; 7 bases match TRBD1. V shed 3 bases, J shed 3 bases, and the junction held 5 bases outside the gene matches. Germline CDR1 is MNHEY and CDR2 is SMNVEV (reference sequence). CDR3 length: 14 residues. The CDR3 protein is CASSLDRLNYEQYF. In DNA form, the CDR3 reads TGTGCCAGCAGTTTGGACAGGTTAAACTACGAGCAGTACTTC.

This clone was observed a few times. The V gene is TRBV2, the J gene TRBJ2-5, with D possibly TRBD1 on 5 matching bases. Germline V gene lookup returns CDR1 SNHLY and CDR2 FYNNEI. V lost 6 bases and J lost 5, with 16 bases in between. There are 14 residues in the CDR3. Here the CDR3 DNA reads TGTGCCAGCAGAAACCAGGGTGGCGTGGAGACCCAGTACTTC. This gives the protein CASRNQGGVETQYF.